Listed below are T cell receptor beta chains from one sample, sequenced in a study of T cells in localized non-small cell lung cancer. Some clones are missing from TCRdb's copy, which holds only in-frame ones; the method was immunoSEQ multiplex PCR. The sample carries tens of thousands of clones, about 89% recorded once. This specimen consisted of peripheral blood, obtained before any cancer treatment. The receptors here all came from a woman aged 35-70 years with stage I lung adenocarcinoma. Each CDR3 is given with its conserved first and last residue. D genes are given only for firm matches. The size field is filled for only some rows; it gives once, few, many or a size class.

J gene | clone size | D gene | V gene | CDR3 protein | CDR3 DNA
TRBJ2-7 | . | TRBD1 | TRBV2 | CARGTGGSYEQYF | TGTGCCAGAGGGACAGGGGGTAGTTACGAGCAGTACTTC
TRBJ1-1 | . | . | TRBV7-8 | CASSETGNTEAFF | TGTGCCAGCAGCGAGACGGGAAACACTGAAGCTTTCTTT
TRBJ2-7 | . | TRBD2 | TRBV10-2 | CATVPTGGNYEQYF | TGCGCCACCGTCCCCACGGGGGGGAACTACGAGCAGTACTTC
TRBJ2-5 | . | . | TRBV7-2 | CASSLGRGETQYF | TGTGCCAGCAGCTTGGGCAGGGGAGAGACCCAGTACTTC
TRBJ2-1 | . | TRBD2 | TRBV5-1 | CASSYYTGTSGKTASYNEQFF | TGCGCCAGCAGCTACTATACCGGGACTAGCGGGAAGACGGCATCCTACAATGAGCAGTTCTTC
TRBJ1-2 | once | . | TRBV11-2 | CASSRGRAGYTF | TGTGCCAGCAGCCGGGGCAGGGCTGGCTACACCTTC
TRBJ1-5 | . | . | TRBV19 | CASRGSGYSNQPQHF | TGTGCCAGTCGGGGAAGCGGATATAGCAATCAGCCCCAGCATTTT
TRBJ2-1 | . | . | TRBV4-3 | CASSQDLGVSDEQFF | TGCGCCAGCAGCCAAGATTTGGGGGTATCCGATGAGCAGTTCTTC
TRBJ2-7 | . | TRBD2 | TRBV6-6 | CASSPPSERELGEQYF | TGTGCCAGCAGTCCCCCGAGTGAGCGGGAGCTAGGTGAGCAGTACTTC
TRBJ1-1 | . | . | TRBV29-1 | CSVETAANTEAFF | TGCAGCGTCGAAACAGCGGCAAACACTGAAGCTTTCTTT
TRBJ2-2 | . | . | TRBV13 | CASSQQLSSNTGELFF | TGTGCCAGCAGTCAACAACTATCGTCGAACACCGGGGAGCTGTTTTTT
TRBJ2-1 | once | TRBD2 | TRBV27 | CASNLAGGFNEQFF | TGTGCCAGCAATCTAGCGGGAGGGTTCAATGAGCAGTTCTTC
TRBJ1-1 | . | . | TRBV27 | CASSPRQRNTEAFF | TGTGCCAGCAGTCCCCGACAGAGGAACACTGAAGCTTTCTTT
TRBJ1-3 | . | . | TRBV5-6 | CASYFREIGGRSGNTIYF | TGTGCCAGTTATTTCAGGGAAATCGGTGGGAGATCTGGAAACACCATATATTTT
TRBJ2-2 | . | TRBD1 | TRBV28 | CASKQRTGINTGELFF | TGTGCCAGCAAGCAACGGACAGGGATAAACACCGGGGAGCTGTTTTTT
TRBJ2-7 | . | TRBD1 | TRBV11-2 | CASSLVGQGASREQYF | TGTGCCAGCAGCTTAGTAGGGCAGGGGGCATCGAGAGAGCAGTACTTC